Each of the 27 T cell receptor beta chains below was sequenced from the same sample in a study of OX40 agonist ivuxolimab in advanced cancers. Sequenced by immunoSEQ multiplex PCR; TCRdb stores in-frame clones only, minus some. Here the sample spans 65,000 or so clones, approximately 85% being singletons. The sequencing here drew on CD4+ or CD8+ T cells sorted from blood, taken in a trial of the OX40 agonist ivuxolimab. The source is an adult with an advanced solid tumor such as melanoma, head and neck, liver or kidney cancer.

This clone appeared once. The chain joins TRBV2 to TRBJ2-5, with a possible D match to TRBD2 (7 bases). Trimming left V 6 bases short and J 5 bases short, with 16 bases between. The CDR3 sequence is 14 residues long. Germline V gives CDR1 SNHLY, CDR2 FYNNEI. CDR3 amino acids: CASRGAGAIETQYF. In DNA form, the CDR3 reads TGTGCCAGCAGGGGGGCGGGGGCCATTGAGACCCAGTACTTC. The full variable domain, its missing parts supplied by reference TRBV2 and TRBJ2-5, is EPEVTQTPSHQVTQMGQEVILRCVPISNHLYFYWYRQILGQKVEFLVSFYNNEISEKSEIFDDQFSVERPDGSNFTLKIRSTKLEDSAMYFCASRGAGAIETQYFGPGTRLLVL.

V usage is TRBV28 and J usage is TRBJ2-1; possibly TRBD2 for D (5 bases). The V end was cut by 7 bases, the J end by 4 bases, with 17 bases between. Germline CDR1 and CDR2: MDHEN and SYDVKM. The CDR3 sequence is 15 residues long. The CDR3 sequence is CASNSPASSYNEQFF. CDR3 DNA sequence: TGTGCCAGCAATTCTCCGGCTAGCTCTTACAATGAGCAGTTCTTC.

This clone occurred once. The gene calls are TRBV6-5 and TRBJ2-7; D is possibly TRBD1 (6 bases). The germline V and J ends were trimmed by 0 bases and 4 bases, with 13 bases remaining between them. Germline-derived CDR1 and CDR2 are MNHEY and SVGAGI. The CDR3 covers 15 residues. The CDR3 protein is CASSYSGGFTYEQYF. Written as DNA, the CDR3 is TGTGCCAGCAGTTACTCAGGGGGTTTTACTTACGAGCAGTACTTC.

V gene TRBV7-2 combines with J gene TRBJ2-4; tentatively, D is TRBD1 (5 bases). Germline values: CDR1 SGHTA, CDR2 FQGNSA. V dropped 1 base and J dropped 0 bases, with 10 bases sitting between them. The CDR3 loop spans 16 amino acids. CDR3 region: CASSLGTGIAKNIQYF. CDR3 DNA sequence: TGTGCCAGCAGCTTAGGAACAGGAATAGCCAAAAACATTCAGTACTTC.

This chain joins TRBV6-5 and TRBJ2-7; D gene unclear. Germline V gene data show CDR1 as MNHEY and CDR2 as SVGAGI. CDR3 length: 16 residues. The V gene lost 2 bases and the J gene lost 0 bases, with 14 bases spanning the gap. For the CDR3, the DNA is TGTGCCAGCAGTTACGCCGGCAGAGGCGGCTCCTACGAGCAGTACTTC. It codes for CASSYAGRGGSYEQYF.

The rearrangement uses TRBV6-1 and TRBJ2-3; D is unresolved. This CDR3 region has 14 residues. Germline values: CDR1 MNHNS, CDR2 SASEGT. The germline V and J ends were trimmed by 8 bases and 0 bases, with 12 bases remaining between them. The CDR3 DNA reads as TGTGCCAGCCGAAGAGCGCCCAGCACAGATACGCAGTATTTT. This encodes CASRRAPSTDTQYF.

Here the CDR3 DNA reads TGTGCCAGCAGTGGGACCGCCGGGACAGGGAACACCGGGGAGCTGTTTTTT. It specifies CASSGTAGTGNTGELFF. The V and J genes are TRBV25-1 and TRBJ2-2; 8 bases map to TRBD1. With V trimmed by 4 bases and J by 1 base, 8 bases remained unmatched. Germline CDR1 and CDR2: MGHDK and SYGVNS. This CDR3 has 17 residues. Using reference TRBV25-1 and TRBJ2-2 for the parts outside the CDR3, the full variable domain is EADIYQTPRYLVIGTGKKITLECSQTMGHDKMYWYQQDPGMELHLIHYSYGVNSTEKGDLSSESTVSRIRTEHFPLTLESARPSHTSQYLCASSGTAGTGNTGELFFGEGSRLTVL.

This CDR3 is CASSLDTRGTYEQYF. DNA of the CDR3: TGCGCCAGCAGCTTGGATACCAGGGGGACCTACGAGCAGTACTTC. V usage is TRBV5-1 and J usage is TRBJ2-7; 7 nucleotides align to TRBD1. CDR1 and CDR2 from the germline V gene are SGHRS and YFSETQ. Trimming cost V 0 bases and J 2 bases; bases outside gene matches: 5. The CDR3 is made up of 15 amino acids. The whole variable domain, filled in from reference TRBV5-1 and TRBJ2-7, reads KAGVTQTPRYLIKTRGQQVTLSCSPISGHRSVSWYQQTPGQGLQFLFEYFSETQRNKGNFPGRFSGRQFSNSRSEMNVSTLELGDSALYLCASSLDTRGTYEQYFGPGTRLTVT.

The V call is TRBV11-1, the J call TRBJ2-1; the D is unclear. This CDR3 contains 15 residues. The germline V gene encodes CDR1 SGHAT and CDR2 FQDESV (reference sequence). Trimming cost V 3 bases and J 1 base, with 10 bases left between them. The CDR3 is CASSFGQISYNEQFF. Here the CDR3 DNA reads TGTGCCAGCAGCTTCGGGCAGATATCCTACAATGAGCAGTTCTTC.

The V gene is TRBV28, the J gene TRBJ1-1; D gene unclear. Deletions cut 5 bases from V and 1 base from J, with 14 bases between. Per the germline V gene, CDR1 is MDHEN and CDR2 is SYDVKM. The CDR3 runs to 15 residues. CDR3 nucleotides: TGTGCCAGCAGTCCGCTCCTTGGCGGGAACACTGAAGCTTTCTTT. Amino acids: CASSPLLGGNTEAFF.

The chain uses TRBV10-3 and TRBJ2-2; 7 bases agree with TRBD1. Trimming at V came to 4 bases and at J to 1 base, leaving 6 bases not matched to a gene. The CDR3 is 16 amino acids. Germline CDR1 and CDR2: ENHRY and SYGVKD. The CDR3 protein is CAISGTGTVNTGELFF. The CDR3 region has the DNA TGTGCCATCAGTGGGACCGGGACAGTGAACACCGGGGAGCTGTTTTTT.

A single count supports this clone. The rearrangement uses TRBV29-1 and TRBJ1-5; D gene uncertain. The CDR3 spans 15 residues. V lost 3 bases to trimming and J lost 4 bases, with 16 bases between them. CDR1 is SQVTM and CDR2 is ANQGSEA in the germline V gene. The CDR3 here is CSVDLGGSQNQPQHF. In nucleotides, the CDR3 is TGCAGCGTTGATCTAGGTGGTAGTCAGAATCAGCCCCAGCATTTT.

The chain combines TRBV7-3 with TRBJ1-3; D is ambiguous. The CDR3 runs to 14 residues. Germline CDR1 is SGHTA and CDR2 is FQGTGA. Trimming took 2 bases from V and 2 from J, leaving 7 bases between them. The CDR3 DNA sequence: TGTGCCAGCAGCTTAGGATCAGCTGGAAACACCATATATTTT. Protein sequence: CASSLGSAGNTIYF.

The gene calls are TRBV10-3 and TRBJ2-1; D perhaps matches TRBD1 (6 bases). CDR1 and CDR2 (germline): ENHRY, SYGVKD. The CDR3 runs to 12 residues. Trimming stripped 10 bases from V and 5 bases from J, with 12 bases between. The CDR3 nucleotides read TGTGCCACCGGACAGACAGACAATGAGCAGTTCTTC. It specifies CATGQTDNEQFF.

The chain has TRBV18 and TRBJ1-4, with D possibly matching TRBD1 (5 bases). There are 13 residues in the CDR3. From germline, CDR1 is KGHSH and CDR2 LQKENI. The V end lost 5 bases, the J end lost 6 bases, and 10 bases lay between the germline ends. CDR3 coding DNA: TGTGCCAGCTCAGACGGACAATATGAAAAACTGTTTTTT. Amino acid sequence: CASSDGQYEKLFF.

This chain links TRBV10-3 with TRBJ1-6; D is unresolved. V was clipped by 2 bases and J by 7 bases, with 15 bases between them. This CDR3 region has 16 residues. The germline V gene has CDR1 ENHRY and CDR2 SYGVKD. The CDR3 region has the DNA TGTGCCATCAGTGAGGCAACGCCTAGAACGAATTCACCCCTCCACTTT. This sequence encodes CAISEATPRTNSPLHF.

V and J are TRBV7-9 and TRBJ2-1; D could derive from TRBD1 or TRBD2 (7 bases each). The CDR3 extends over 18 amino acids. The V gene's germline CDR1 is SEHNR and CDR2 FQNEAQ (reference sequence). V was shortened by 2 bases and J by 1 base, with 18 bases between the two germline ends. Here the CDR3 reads CASSLPRGGGISYNEQFF. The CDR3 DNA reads TGTGCCAGCAGCTTACCCCGGGGAGGGGGCATTTCCTACAATGAGCAGTTCTTC.

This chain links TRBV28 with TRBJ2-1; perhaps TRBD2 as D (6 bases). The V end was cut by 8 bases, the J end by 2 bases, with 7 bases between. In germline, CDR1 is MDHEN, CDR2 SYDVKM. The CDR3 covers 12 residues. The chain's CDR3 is CASGGTYNEQFF. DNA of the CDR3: TGTGCCAGCGGGGGGACCTACAATGAGCAGTTCTTC.

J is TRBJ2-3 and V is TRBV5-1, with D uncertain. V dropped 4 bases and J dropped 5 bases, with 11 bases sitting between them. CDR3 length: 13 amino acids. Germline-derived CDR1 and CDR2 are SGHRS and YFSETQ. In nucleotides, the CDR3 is TGCGCCAGCAGCCCCCCGAATCAAGATACGCAGTATTTT. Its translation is CASSPPNQDTQYF.

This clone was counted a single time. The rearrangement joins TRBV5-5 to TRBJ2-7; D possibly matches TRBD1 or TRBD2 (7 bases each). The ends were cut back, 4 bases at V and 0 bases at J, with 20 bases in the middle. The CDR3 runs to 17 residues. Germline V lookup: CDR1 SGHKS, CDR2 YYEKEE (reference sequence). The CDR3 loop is CASSLGLAGGVSYEQYF. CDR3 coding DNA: TGTGCCAGCAGCCTGGGTCTGGCAGGGGGGGTCTCCTACGAGCAGTACTTC.

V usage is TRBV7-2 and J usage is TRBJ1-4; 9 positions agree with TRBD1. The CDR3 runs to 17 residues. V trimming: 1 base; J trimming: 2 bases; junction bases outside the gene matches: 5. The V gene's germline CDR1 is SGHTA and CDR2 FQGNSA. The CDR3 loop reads CASSLGTGAFTNEKLFF. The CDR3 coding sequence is TGTGCCAGCAGCTTAGGGACAGGGGCTTTTACTAATGAAAAACTGTTTTTT.

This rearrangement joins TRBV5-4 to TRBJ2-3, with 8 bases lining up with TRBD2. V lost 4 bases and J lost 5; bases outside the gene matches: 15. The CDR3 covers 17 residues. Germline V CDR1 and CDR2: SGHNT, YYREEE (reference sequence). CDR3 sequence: CASSVTRSGSFLDTQYF. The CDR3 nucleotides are TGTGCCAGCAGCGTTACGAGAAGCGGGAGCTTTTTAGATACGCAGTATTTT.

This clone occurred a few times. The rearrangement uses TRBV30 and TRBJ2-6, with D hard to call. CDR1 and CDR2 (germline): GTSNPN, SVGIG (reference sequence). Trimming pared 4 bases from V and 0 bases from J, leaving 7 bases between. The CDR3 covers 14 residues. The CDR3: CAWTSTSGANVLTF. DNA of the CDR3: TGTGCCTGGACCTCTACCTCTGGGGCCAACGTCCTGACTTTC.

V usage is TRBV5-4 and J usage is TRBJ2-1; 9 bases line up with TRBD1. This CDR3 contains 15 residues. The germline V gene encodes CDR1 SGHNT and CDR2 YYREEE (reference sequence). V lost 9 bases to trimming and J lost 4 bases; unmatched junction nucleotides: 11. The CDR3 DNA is TGTGCCACCCTCCGGGACAGGGCGGGTTACAATGAGCAGTTCTTC. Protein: CATLRDRAGYNEQFF.

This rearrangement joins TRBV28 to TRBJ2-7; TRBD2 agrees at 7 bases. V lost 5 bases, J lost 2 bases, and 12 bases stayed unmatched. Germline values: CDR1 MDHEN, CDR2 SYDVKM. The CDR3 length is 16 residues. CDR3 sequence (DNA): TGTGCCAGCAGTGGGAGTTCGGGCGGGAGAGCCTACGAGCAGTACTTC. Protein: CASSGSSGGRAYEQYF.

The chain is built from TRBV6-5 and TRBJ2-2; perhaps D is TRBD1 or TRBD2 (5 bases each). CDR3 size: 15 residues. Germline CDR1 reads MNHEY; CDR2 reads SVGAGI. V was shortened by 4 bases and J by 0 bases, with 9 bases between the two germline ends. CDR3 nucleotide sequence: TGTGCCAGCAGTTGGGACGGCGCGAACACCGGGGAGCTGTTTTTT. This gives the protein CASSWDGANTGELFF.

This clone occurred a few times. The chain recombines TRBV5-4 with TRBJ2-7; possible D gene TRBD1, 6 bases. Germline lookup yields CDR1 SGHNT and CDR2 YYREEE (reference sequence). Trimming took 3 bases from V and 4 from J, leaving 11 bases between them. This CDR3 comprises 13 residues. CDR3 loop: CASSSDRRYEQYF. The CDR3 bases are TGTGCCAGCAGCTCCGACAGGCGGTACGAGCAGTACTTC.